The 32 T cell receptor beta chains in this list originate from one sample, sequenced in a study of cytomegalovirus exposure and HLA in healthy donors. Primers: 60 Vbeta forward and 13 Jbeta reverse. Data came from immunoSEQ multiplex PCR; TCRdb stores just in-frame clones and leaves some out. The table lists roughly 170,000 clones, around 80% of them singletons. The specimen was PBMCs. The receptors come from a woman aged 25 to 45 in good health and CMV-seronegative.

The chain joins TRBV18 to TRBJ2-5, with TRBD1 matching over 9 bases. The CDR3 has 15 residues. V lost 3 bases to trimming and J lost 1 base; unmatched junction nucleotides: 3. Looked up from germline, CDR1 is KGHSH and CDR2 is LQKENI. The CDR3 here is CASSPGQGLQETQYF. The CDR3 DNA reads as TGTGCCAGCTCACCGGGACAGGGACTCCAAGAGACCCAGTACTTC.

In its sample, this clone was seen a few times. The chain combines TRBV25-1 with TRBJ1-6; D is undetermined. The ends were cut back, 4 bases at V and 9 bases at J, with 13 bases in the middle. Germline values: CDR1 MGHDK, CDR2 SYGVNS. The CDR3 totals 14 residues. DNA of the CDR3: TGTGCCAGCAGTGGATACACACCCGCTTCACCCCTCCACTTT. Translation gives CASSGYTPASPLHF. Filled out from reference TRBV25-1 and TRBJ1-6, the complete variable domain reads EADIYQTPRYLVIGTGKKITLECSQTMGHDKMYWYQQDPGMELHLIHYSYGVNSTEKGDLSSESTVSRIRTEHFPLTLESARPSHTSQYLCASSGYTPASPLHFGNGTRLTVT.

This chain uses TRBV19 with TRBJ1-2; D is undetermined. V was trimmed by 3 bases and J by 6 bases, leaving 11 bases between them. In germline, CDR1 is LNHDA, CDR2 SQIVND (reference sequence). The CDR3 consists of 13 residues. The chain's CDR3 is CASSIQVSNGYTF. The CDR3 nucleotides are TGTGCCAGTAGTATCCAGGTATCTAATGGCTACACCTTC.

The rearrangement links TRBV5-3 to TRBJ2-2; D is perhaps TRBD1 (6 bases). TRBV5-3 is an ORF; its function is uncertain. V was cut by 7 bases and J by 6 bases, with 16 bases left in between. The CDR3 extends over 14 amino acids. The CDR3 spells CAREAGDTAGELFF. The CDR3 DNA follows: TGTGCCAGAGAGGCAGGGGACACGGCCGGGGAGCTGTTTTTT.

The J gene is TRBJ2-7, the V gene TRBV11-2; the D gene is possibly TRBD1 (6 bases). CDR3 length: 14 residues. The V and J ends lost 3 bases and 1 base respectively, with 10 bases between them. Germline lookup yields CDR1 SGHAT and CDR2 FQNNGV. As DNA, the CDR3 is TGTGCCAGCAGCTTTCTACAGGGATCCTACGAGCAGTACTTC. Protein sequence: CASSFLQGSYEQYF.

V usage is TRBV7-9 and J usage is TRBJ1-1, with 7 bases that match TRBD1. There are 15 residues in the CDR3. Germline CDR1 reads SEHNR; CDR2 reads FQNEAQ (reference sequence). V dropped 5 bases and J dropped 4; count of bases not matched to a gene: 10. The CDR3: CASSDQGVRGTEAFF. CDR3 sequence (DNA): TGTGCCAGCAGCGACCAGGGGGTCAGGGGCACTGAAGCTTTCTTT.

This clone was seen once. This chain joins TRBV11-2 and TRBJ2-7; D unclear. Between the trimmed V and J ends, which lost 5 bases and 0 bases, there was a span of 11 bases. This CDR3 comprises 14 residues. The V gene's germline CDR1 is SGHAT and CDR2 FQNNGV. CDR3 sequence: CASSRRLTSYEQYF. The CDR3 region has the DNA TGTGCCAGCAGCCGGCGACTGACCTCCTACGAGCAGTACTTC.

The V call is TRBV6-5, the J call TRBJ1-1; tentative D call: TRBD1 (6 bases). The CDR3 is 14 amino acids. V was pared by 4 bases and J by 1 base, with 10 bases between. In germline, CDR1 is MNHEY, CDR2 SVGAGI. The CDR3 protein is CASSFDRWNTEAFF. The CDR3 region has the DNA TGTGCCAGCAGTTTCGACAGGTGGAACACTGAAGCTTTCTTT.

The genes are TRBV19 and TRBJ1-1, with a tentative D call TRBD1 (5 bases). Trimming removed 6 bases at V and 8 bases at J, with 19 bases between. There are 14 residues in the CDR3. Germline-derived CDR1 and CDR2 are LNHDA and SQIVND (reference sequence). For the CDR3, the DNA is TGTGCCAGTAGCCCCATGGGGGGTCGCGAAGAAGCTTTCTTT. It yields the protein CASSPMGGREEAFF.

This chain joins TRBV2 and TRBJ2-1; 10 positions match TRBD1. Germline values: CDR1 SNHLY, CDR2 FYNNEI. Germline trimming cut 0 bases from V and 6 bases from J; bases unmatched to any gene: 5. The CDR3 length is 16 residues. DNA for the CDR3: TGTGCCAGCAGTGAAGCGGGGACAGGGGTTCTCAATGAGCAGTTCTTC. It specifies CASSEAGTGVLNEQFF.

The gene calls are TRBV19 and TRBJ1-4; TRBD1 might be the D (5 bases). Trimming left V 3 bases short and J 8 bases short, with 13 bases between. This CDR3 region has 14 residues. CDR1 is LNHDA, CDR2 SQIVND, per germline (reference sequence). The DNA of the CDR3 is TGTGCCAGTAGTATTTTACAGGCAGAAGAAAAACTGTTTTTT. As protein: CASSILQAEEKLFF.

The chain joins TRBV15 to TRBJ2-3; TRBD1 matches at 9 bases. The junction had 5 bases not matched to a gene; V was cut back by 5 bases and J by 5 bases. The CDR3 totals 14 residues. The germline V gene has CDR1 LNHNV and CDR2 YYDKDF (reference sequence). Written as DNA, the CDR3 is TGTGCCACCAGCGCCAGGACAGGGGTAGATACGCAGTATTTT. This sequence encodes CATSARTGVDTQYF.

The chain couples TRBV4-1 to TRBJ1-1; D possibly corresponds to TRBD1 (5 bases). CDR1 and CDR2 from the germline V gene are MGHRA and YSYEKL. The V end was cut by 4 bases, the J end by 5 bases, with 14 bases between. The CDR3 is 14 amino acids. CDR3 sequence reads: CASSPELRVTEAFF. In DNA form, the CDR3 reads TGCGCCAGCAGCCCCGAACTCAGGGTGACTGAAGCTTTCTTT.

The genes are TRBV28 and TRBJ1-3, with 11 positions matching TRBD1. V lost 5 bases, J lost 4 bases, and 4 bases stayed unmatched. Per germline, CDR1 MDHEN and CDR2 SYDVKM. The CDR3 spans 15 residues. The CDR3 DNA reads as TGTGCCAGCAGTGGACAGGGGGCAGGGGGAAACACCATATATTTT. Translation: CASSGQGAGGNTIYF.

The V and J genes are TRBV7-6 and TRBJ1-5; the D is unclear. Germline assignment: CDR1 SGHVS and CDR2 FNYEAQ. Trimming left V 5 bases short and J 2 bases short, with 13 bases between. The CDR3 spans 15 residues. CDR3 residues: CASSAGVQGNQPQHF. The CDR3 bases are TGTGCCAGCAGCGCGGGAGTGCAAGGCAATCAGCCCCAGCATTTT.

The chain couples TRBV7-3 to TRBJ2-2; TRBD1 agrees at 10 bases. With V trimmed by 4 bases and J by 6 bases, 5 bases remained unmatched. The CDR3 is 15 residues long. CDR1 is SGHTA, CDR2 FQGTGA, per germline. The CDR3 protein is CASSYLGTGAGELFF. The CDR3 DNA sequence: TGTGCCAGCAGCTATTTGGGGACAGGGGCCGGGGAGCTGTTTTTT.

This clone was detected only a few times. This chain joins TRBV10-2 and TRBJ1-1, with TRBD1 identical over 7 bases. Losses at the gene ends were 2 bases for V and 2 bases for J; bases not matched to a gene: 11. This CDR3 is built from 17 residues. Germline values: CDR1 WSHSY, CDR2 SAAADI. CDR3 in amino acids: CASSEQGGGEENTEAFF. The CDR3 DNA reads TGCGCCAGCAGTGAGCAGGGGGGCGGGGAAGAAAACACTGAAGCTTTCTTT.

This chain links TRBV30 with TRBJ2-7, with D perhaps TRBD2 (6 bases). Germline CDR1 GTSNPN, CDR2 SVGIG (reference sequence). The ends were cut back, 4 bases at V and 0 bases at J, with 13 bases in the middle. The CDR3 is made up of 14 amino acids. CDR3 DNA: TGTGCCTGGAACTGGGGACTGAACTCCTACGAGCAGTACTTC. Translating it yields CAWNWGLNSYEQYF.

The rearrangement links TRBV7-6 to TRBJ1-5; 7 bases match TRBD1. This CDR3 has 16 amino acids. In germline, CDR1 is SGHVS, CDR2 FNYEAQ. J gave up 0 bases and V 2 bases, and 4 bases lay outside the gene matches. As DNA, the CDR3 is TGTGCCAGCAGCTTACACAGGGGATATAGCAATCAGCCCCAGCATTTT. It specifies CASSLHRGYSNQPQHF.

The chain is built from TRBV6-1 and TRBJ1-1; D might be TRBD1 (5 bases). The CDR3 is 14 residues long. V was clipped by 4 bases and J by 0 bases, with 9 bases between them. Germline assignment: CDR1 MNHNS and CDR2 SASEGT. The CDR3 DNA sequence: TGTGCCAGCAGTGCGGGGGTTATGAACACTGAAGCTTTCTTT. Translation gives CASSAGVMNTEAFF.

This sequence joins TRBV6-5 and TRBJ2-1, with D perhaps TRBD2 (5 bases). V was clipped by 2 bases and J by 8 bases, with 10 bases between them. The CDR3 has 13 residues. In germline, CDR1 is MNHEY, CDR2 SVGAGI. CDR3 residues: CASSYRRADEQFF. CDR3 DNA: TGTGCCAGCAGTTACAGGCGGGCTGATGAGCAGTTCTTC.

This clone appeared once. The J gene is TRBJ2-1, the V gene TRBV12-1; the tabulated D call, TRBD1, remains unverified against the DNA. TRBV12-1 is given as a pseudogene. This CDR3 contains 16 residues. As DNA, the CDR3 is TGTGCCAGCAGCTTTGAGGACAGGGTTGGATACGATGAGCAGTTCTTC. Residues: CASSFEDRVGYDEQFF.

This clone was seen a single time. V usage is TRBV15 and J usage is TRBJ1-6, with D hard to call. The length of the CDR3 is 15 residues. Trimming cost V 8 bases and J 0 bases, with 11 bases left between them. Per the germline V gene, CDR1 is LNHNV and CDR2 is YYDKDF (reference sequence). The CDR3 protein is CATRRESSYNSPLHF. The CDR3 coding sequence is TGTGCCACCCGAAGGGAGAGCTCCTATAATTCACCCCTCCACTTT.

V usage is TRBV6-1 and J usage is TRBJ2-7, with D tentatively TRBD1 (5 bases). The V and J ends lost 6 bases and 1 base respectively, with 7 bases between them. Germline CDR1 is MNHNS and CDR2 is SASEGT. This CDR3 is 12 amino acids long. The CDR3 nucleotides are TGTGCCAGCAGGGACACTTCCTACGAGCAGTACTTC. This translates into CASRDTSYEQYF.

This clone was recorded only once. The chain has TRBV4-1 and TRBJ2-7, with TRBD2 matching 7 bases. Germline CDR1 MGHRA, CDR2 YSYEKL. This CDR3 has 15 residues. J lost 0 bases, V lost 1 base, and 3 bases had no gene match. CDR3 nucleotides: TGCGCCAGCAGCCAAGCACTAGCGCGCTCCTACGAGCAGTACTTC. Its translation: CASSQALARSYEQYF.

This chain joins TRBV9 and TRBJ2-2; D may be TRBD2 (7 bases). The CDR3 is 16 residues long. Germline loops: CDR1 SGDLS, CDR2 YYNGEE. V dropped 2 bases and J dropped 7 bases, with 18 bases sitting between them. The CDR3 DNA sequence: TGTGCCAGCAGCGTCGGGGGGCCCCTCAACGGCGGGGAGCTGTTTTTT. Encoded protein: CASSVGGPLNGGELFF.

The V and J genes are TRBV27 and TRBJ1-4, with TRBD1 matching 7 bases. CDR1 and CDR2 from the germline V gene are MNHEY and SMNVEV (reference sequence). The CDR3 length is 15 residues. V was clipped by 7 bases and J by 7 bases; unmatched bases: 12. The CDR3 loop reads CASKGATGVAEKLFF. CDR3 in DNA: TGTGCCAGCAAGGGGGCGACAGGCGTCGCTGAAAAACTGTTTTTT.

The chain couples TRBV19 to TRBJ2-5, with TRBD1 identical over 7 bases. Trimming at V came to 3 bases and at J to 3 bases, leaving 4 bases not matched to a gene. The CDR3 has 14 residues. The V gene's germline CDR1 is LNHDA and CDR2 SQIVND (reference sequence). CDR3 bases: TGTGCCAGTAGTATTTGGGGACAGAAAGAGACCCAGTACTTC. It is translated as CASSIWGQKETQYF.

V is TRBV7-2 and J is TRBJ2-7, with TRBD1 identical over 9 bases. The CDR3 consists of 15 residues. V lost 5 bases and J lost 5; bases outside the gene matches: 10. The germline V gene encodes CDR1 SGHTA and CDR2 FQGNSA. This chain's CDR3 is CASSTTSDRGDEQYF. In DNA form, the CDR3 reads TGTGCCAGCAGCACAACAAGCGACAGGGGGGACGAGCAGTACTTC.

CDR3 DNA: TGTGCCAGCAGTGGACAGGATAGGTCACCCCTCCACTTT. The encoded protein is CASSGQDRSPLHF. The chain combines TRBV6-1 with TRBJ1-6, with D perhaps TRBD1 (6 bases). Deletions cut 4 bases from V and 10 bases from J, with 11 bases between. CDR3 length: 13 residues. Germline CDR1 is MNHNS and CDR2 is SASEGT.

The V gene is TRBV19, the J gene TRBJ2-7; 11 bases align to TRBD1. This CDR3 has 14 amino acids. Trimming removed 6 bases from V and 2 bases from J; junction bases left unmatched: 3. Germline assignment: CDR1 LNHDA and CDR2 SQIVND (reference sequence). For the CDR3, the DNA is TGTGCCAGTAGCTGGGGACAGGGGGCCTACGAGCAGTACTTC. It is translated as CASSWGQGAYEQYF.

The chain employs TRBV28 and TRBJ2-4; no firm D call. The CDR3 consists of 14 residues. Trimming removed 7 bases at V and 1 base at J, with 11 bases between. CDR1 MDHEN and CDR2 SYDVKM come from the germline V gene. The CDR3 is CASIQSFAKNIQYF. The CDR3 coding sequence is TGTGCCAGCATCCAATCATTCGCCAAAAACATTCAGTACTTC. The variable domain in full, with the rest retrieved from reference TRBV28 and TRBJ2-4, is DVKVTQSSRYLVKRTGEKVFLECVQDMDHENMFWYRQDPGLGLRLIYFSYDVKMKEKGDIPEGYSVSREKKERFSLILESASTNQTSMYLCASIQSFAKNIQYFGAGTRLSVL.